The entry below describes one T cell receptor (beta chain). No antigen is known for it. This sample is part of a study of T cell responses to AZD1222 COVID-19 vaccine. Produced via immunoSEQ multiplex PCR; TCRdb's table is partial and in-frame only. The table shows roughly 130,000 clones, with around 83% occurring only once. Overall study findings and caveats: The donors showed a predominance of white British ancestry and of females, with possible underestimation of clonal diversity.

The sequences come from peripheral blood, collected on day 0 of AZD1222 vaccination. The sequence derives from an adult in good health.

The CDR3 DNA reads TGTGCCAGCAGTTACTCAACAAAGGGAGAGACCCAGTACTTC. It translates to CASSYSTKGETQYF. This rearrangement joins TRBV6-2 or TRBV6-3 to TRBJ2-5; unclear D gene. V was clipped by 0 bases and J by 4 bases, with 9 bases between them. The V gene's germline CDR1 is MNHEY and CDR2 SVGEGT. The CDR3 consists of 14 residues.